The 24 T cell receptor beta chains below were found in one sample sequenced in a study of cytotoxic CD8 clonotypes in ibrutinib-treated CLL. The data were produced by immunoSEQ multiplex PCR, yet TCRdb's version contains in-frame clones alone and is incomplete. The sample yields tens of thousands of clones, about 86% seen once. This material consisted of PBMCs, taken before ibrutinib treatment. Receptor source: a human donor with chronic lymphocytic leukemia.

The CDR3 region has the DNA TGTGCCAGCAGTTCACGACAGGGACAGGGGGCTTGGTGGGACTATGGCTACACCTTC. Translation gives CASSSRQGQGAWWDYGYTF. This chain joins TRBV27 and TRBJ1-2; 12 positions match TRBD1. Germline values: CDR1 MNHEY, CDR2 SMNVEV (reference sequence). This CDR3 region has 19 residues. The J segment lost 3 bases and the V segment lost 4 bases, leaving 15 bases of the junction unmatched.

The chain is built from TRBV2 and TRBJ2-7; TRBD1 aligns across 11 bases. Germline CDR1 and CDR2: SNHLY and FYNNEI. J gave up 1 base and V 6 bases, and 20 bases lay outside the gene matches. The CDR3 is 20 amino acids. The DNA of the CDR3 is TGTGCCAGCAGAAACTTGCGGGACAGGGGGTTTTTGATATTGTCCTACGAGCAGTACTTC. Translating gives CASRNLRDRGFLILSYEQYF.

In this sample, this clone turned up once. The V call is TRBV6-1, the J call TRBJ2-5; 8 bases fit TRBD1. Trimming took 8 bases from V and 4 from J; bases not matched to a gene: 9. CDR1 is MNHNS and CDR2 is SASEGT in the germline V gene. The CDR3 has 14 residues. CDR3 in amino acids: CASDWDRQVETQYF. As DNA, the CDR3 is TGTGCCAGCGATTGGGACAGGCAGGTAGAGACCCAGTACTTC.

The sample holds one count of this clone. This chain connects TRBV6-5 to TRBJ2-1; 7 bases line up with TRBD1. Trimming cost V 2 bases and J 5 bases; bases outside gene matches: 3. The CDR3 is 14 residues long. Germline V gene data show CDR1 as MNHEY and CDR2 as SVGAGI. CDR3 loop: CASSYHRGNNEQFF. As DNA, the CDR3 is TGTGCCAGCAGTTACCACAGGGGTAACAATGAGCAGTTCTTC.

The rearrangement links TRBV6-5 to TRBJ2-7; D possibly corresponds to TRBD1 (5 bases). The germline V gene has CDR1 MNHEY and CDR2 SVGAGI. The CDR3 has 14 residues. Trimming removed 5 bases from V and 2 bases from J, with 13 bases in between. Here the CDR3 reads CASSGGHPAYEQYF. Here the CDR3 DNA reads TGTGCCAGCAGTGGTGGACACCCCGCCTACGAGCAGTACTTC.

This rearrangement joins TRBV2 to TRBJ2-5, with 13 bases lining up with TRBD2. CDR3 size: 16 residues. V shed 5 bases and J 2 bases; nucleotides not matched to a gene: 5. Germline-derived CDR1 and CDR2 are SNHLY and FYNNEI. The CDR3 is CASSTELAGGQETQYF. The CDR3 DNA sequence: TGTGCCAGCAGTACGGAACTAGCGGGAGGGCAAGAGACCCAGTACTTC.

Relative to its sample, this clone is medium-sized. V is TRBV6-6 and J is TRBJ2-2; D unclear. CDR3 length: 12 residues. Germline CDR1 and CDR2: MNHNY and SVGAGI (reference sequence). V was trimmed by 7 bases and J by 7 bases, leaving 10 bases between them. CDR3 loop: CASTEVGGELFF. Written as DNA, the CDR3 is TGTGCCAGCACAGAAGTTGGCGGGGAGCTGTTTTTT.

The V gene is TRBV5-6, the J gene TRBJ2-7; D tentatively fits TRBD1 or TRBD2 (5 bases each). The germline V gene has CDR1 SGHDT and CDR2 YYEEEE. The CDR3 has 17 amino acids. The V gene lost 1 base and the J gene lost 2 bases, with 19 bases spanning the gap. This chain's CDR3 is CASSLLFGREITYEQYF. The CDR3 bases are TGTGCCAGCAGCTTGCTATTCGGCAGGGAGATCACCTACGAGCAGTACTTC.

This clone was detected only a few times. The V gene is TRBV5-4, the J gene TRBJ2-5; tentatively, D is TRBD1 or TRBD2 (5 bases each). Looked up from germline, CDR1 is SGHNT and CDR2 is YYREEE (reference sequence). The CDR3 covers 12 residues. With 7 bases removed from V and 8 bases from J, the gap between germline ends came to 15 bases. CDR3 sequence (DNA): TGTGCCAGCCAACATAGAGGGGAAACCCAGTACTTC. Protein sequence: CASQHRGETQYF.

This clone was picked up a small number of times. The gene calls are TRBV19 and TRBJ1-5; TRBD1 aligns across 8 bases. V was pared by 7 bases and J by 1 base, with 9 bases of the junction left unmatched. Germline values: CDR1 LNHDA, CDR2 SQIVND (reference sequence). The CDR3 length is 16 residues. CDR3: CASTPWTGTSNQPQHF. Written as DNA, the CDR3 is TGTGCCAGTACGCCCTGGACAGGGACCAGCAATCAGCCCCAGCATTTT.

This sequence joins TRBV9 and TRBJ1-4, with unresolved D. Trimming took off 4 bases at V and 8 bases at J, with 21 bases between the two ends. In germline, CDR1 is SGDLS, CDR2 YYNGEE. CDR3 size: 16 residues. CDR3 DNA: TGTGCCAGCAGCCCATTCAGACACGGGTTAGGAGAAAAACTGTTTTTT. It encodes CASSPFRHGLGEKLFF.

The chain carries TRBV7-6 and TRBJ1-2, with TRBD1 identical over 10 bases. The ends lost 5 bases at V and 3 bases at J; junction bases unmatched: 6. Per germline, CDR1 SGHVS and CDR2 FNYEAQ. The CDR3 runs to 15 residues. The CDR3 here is CASSLQTGGYYGYTF. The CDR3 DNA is TGTGCCAGCAGCCTCCAGACAGGGGGCTACTATGGCTACACCTTC. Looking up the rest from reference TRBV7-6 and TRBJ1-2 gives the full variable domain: GAGVSQSPRYKVTKRGQDVALRCDPISGHVSLYWYRQALGQGPEFLTYFNYEAQQDKSGLPNDRFSAERPEGSISTLTIQRTEQRDSAMYRCASSLQTGGYYGYTFGSGTRLTVV.

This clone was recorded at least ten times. The CDR3 spells CASSVDVRITENTIYF. CDR3 bases: TGTGCCAGCAGCGTAGATGTGAGGATAACGGAGAACACCATATATTTT. The chain couples TRBV9 to TRBJ1-3; D is unresolved. The CDR3 has 16 residues. The germline CDR1 and CDR2 sequences are SGDLS and YYNGEE. The ends were cut back, 0 bases at V and 7 bases at J, with 17 bases in the middle.

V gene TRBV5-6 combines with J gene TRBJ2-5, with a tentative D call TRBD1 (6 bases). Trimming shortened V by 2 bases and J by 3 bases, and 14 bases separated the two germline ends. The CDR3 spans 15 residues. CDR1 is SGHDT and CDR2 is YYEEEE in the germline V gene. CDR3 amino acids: CASSFLRQVEETQYF. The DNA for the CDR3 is TGTGCCAGCAGCTTTTTACGACAGGTCGAAGAGACCCAGTACTTC.

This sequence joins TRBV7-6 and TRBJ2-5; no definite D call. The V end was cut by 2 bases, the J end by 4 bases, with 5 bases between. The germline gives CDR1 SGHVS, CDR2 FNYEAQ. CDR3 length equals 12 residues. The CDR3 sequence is CASSLRLETQYF. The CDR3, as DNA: TGTGCCAGCAGCTTAAGATTAGAGACCCAGTACTTC.

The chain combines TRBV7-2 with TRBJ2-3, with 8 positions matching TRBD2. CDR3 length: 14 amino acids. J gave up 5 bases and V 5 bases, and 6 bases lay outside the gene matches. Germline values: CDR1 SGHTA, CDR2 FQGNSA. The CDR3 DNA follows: TGTGCCAGCAGCAACGGACTAGCAGTAGATACGCAGTATTTT. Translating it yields CASSNGLAVDTQYF.

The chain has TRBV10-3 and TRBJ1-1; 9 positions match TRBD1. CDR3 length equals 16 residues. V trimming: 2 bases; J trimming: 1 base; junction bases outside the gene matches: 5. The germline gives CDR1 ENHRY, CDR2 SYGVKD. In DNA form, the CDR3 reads TGTGCCATCAGTGAGCCTCACAGGGGGCCGAACACTGAAGCTTTCTTT. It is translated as CAISEPHRGPNTEAFF.

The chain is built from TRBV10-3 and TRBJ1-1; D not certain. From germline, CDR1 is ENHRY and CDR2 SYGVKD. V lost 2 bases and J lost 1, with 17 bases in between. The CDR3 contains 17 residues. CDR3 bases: TGTGCCATCAGTGAGGGTCGGGGAGTTCGTAAGAACACTGAAGCTTTCTTT. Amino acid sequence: CAISEGRGVRKNTEAFF.

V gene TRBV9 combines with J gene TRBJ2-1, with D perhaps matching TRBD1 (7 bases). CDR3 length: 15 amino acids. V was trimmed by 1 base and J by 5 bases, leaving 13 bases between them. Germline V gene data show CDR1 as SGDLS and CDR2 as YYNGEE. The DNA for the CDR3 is TGTGCCAGCAGCGTAAGAGGAGGGGGCAACAATGAGCAGTTCTTC. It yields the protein CASSVRGGGNNEQFF.

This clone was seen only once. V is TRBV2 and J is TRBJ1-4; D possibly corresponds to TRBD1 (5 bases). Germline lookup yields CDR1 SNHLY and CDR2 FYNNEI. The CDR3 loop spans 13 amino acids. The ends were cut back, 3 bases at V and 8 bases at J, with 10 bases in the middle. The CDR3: CASSDRQREKLFF. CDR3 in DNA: TGTGCCAGCAGTGACCGACAGAGGGAAAAACTGTTTTTT.

The CDR3 sequence: CASSPNRDRGSYEQYF. The CDR3 DNA is TGTGCCAGCAGCCCTAACCGGGACAGGGGTTCCTACGAGCAGTACTTC. This chain connects TRBV5-6 to TRBJ2-7; TRBD1 agrees at 10 bases. The V segment lost 4 bases and the J segment 1 base; nucleotides outside the gene matches: 8. Germline assignment: CDR1 SGHDT and CDR2 YYEEEE. The CDR3 has 16 amino acids.

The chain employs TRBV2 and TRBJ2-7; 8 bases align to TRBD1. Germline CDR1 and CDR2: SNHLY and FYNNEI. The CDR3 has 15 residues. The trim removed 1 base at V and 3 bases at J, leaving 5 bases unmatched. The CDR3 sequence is CASSEGTGKFYEQYF. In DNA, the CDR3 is TGTGCCAGCAGTGAAGGGACAGGGAAGTTCTACGAGCAGTACTTC.

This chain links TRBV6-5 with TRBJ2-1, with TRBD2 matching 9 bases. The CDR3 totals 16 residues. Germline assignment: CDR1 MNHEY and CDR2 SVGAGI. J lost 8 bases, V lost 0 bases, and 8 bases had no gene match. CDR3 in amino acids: CASSYSMLAGEHEQFF. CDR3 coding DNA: TGTGCCAGCAGTTACTCGATGTTAGCGGGAGAACATGAGCAGTTCTTC.

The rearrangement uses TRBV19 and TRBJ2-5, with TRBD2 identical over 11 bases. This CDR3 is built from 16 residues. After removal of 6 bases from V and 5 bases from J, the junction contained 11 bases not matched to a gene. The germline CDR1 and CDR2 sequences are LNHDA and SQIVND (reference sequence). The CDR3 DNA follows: TGTGCCAGTAGCCCAACTAGCGGGAGCTTTGGCGAGACCCAGTACTTC. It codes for CASSPTSGSFGETQYF.